This entry features one TCR beta chain sequence. The data were obtained in a study of cytomegalovirus exposure and HLA in healthy donors. Per the germline V gene, CDR1 is SGHNT and CDR2 is YYREEE (reference sequence). V was pared by 2 bases and J by 0 bases, with 5 bases of the junction left unmatched. This CDR3 is 15 amino acids long. In the PCR, 60 Vbeta and 13 Jbeta primers were used. The repertoire was sequenced with immunoSEQ multiplex PCR; TCRdb's copy has only in-frame clones and lacks some. Of about 160,000 clones in the sample, about 72% are singletons; the top ten hold about 1.3%. Sequenced: PBMCs. The J gene is TRBJ2-7, the V gene TRBV5-4; 7 positions agree with TRBD2. The sequence was obtained from a man aged 55-75 years in good health and CMV-seronegative. CDR3 in amino acids: CASSFGLGSSYEQYF. As DNA, the CDR3 is TGTGCCAGCAGCTTTGGACTAGGAAGCTCCTACGAGCAGTACTTC. The full variable domain, its missing parts supplied by reference TRBV5-4 and TRBJ2-7, is ETGVTQSPTHLIKTRGQQVTLRCSSQSGHNTVSWYQQALGQGPQFIFQYYREEENGRGNFPPRFSGLQFPNYSSELNVNALELDDSALYLCASSFGLGSSYEQYFGPGTRLTVT.